This T cell receptor (beta chain) comes out of a study of T cell changes during pregnancy in multiple sclerosis. Between the trimmed V and J ends, which lost 5 bases and 5 bases, there was a span of 12 bases. Germline CDR1 reads WSHSY; CDR2 reads SAAADI. This CDR3 has 13 residues. Data came from immunoSEQ multiplex PCR; TCRdb stores just in-frame clones and leaves some out. The table lists over 55,000 clones, approximately 90% of them singletons. The clonotype originates from a female donor with multiple sclerosis, enrolled in a pregnancy study. This chain links TRBV10-2 with TRBJ1-1; D uncertain. The sequencing here drew on peripheral blood, taken in the first trimester of pregnancy. Here the CDR3 reads CASSLSGETEAFF. CDR3 nucleotides: TGCGCCAGCAGTCTCTCCGGGGAAACTGAAGCTTTCTTT.